The TCR beta chain described here comes from a study of cytomegalovirus exposure and HLA in healthy donors. The PCR employed 60 Vbeta primers together with 13 Jbeta primers. The method was immunoSEQ multiplex PCR; TCRdb's version includes in-frame clones alone and lacks a portion of them. The sample shows some 140,000 clones, 55% to 80% of them seen only once. There are 14 residues in the CDR3. Germline CDR1 reads ENHRY; CDR2 reads SYGVKD. Trimming pared 7 bases from V and 0 bases from J, leaving 10 bases between. The sequenced material came from PBMCs. The TCR originated in a woman in her forties in good health and CMV-seronegative. The chain carries TRBV10-3 and TRBJ1-3, with D perhaps TRBD1 (5 bases). In DNA form, the CDR3 reads TGTGCCATCATGGGGCAGATCTCTGGAAACACCATATATTTT. Protein: CAIMGQISGNTIYF.